This TCR beta chain was identified in a study of OX40 agonist ivuxolimab in advanced cancers. J gave up 2 bases and V 0 bases, and 8 bases lay outside the gene matches. From germline, CDR1 is MNHEY and CDR2 SMNVEV (reference sequence). The CDR3 runs to 18 residues. Assay used: immunoSEQ multiplex PCR; TCRdb lists only in-frame clones, some missing. The profile shows fewer than 40,000 clones, roughly 80% of them singletons. The chain couples TRBV27 to TRBJ2-7; 12 bases agree with TRBD2. The sample here was CD4+ or CD8+ T cells sorted from blood, taken in a trial of the OX40 agonist ivuxolimab. The sequence was obtained from an adult with an advanced solid tumor such as melanoma, head and neck, liver or kidney cancer. CDR3 DNA sequence: TGTGCCAGCAGTTTATCGATGATGGCTAGCGGGAGGGCCTACGAGCAGTACTTC. Protein: CASSLSMMASGRAYEQYF.